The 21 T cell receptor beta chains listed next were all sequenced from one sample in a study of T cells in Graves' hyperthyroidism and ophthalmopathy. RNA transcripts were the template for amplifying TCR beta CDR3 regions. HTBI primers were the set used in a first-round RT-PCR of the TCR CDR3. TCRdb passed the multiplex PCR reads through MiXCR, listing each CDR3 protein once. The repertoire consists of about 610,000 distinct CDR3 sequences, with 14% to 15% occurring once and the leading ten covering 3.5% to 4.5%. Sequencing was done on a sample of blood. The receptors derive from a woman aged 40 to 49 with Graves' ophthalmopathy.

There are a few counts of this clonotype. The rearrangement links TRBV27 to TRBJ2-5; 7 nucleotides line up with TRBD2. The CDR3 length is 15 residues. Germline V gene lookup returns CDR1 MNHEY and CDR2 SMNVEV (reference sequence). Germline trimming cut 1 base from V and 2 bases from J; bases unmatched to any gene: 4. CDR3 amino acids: CASSLFVGGQETQYF. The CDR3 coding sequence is TGTGCCAGCAGTTTATTCGTCGGGGGGCAAGAGACCCAGTACTTC.

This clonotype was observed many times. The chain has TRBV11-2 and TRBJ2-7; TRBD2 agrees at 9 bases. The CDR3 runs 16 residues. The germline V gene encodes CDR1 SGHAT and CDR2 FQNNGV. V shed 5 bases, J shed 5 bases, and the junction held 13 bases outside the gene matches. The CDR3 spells CASSRRGGRVWHEQYF. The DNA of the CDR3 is TGTGCCAGCAGCCGAAGGGGCGGGAGGGTCTGGCACGAGCAGTACTTC. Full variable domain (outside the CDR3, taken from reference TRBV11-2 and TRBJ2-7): EAGVAQSPRYKIIEKRQSVAFWCNPISGHATLYWYQQILGQGPKLLIQFQNNGVVDDSQLPKDRFSAERLKGVDSTLKIQPAKLEDSAVYLCASSRRGGRVWHEQYFGPGTRLTVT.

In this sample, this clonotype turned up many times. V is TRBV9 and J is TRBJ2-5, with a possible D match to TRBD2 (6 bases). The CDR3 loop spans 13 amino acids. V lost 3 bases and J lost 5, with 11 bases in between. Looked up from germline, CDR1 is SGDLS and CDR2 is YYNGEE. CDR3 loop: CASSESGVETQYF. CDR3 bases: TGTGCCAGCAGCGAGTCGGGAGTTGAGACCCAGTACTTC.

The CDR3 region is CASSLVGSGRGEQYF. The CDR3 DNA reads TGTGCCAGCAGTTTAGTCGGTAGCGGGAGAGGCGAGCAGTACTTC. The rearrangement uses TRBV12-3 or TRBV12-4 and TRBJ2-7, with TRBD2 matching over 9 bases. The V and J ends lost 1 base and 6 bases, in that order; junction bases with no gene match: 7. The CDR3 is 15 amino acids.

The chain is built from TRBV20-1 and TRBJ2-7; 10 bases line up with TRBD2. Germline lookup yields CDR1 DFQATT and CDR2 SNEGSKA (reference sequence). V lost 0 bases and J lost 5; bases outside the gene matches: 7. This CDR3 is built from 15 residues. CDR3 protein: CSARDLAGDIHEQYF. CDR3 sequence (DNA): TGCAGTGCTAGAGACCTAGCGGGAGACATCCACGAGCAGTACTTC.

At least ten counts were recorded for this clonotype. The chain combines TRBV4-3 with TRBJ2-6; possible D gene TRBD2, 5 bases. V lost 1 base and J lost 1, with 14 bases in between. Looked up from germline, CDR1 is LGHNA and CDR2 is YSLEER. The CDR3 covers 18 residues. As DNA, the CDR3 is TGCGCCAGCAGCCAAGTTTCGGGAATCAGGTCTGGGGCCAACGTCCTGACTTTC. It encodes CASSQVSGIRSGANVLTF.

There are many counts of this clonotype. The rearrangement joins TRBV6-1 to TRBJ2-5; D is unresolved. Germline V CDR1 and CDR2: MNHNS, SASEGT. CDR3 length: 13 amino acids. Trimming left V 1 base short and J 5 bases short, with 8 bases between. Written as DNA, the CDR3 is TGTGCCAGCAGTGAAGTTTGGGTGGAGACCCAGTACTTC. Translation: CASSEVWVETQYF.

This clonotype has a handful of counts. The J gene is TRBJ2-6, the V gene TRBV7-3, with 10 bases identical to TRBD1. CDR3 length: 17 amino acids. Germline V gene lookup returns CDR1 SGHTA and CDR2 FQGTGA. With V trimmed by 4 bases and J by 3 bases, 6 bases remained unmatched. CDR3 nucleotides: TGTGCCAGCAGCTCCGGGACAGGGGTAAATGGGGCCAACGTCCTGACTTTC. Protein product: CASSSGTGVNGANVLTF.

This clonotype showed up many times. CDR3 sequence: CASSPLGQGEETQYF. CDR3 nucleotide sequence: TGTGCCAGCAGTCCGCTAGGGCAGGGGGAAGAGACCCAGTACTTC. The chain uses TRBV18 and TRBJ2-5; 7 nucleotides align to TRBD1. The CDR3 spans 15 residues. Germline V gene data show CDR1 as KGHSH and CDR2 as LQKENI. Trimming at V came to 8 bases and at J to 3 bases, leaving 12 bases not matched to a gene.

CDR3 residues: CASSPFFPQGMNTEAFF. Written as DNA, the CDR3 is TGTGCCAGCAGTCCTTTTTTCCCCCAGGGGATGAACACTGAAGCTTTCTTT. This chain uses TRBV28 with TRBJ1-1; D possibly corresponds to TRBD1 (6 bases). The CDR3 consists of 17 residues. Trimming took 5 bases from V and 0 from J, leaving 19 bases between them. Germline lookup yields CDR1 MDHEN and CDR2 SYDVKM.

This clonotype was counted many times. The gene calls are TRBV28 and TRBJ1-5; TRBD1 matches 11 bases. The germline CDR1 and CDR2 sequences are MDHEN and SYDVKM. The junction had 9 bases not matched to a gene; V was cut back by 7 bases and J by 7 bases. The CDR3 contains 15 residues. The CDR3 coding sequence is TGTGCCAGCAAGGACAGGGGGCGGAAGAAACAGCCCCAGCATTTT. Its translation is CASKDRGRKKQPQHF.

DNA of the CDR3: TGTGCCAGCATCGACAGCTATGGCTACACCTTC. This sequence encodes CASIDSYGYTF. The V call is TRBV6-1, the J call TRBJ1-2, with a weak D call TRBD1 (5 bases). The CDR3 covers 11 residues. V gave up 7 bases and J gave up 4 bases, with 7 bases separating them. Germline CDR1 reads MNHNS; CDR2 reads SASEGT.

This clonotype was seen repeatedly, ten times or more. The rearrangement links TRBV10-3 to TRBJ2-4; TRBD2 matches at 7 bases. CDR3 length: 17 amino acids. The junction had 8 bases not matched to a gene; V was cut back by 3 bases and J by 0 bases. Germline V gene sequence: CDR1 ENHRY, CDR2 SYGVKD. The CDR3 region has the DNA TGTGCCATCAGTGACGACCCCAGCGGGGAAGCCAAAAACATTCAGTACTTC. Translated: CAISDDPSGEAKNIQYF.

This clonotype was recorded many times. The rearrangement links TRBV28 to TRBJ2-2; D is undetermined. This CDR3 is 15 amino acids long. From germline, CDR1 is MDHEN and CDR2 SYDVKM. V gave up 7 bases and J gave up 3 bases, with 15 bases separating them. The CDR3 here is CASKLGPADTGELFF. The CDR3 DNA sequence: TGTGCCAGCAAATTGGGTCCCGCCGACACCGGGGAGCTGTTTTTT.

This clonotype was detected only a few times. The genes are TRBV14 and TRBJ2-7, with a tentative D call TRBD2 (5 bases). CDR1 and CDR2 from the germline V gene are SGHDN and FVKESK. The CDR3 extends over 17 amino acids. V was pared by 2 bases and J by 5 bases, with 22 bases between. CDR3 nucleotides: TGTGCCAGCAGCCAAACCTTGGTGGGGAGAGTCGCCGACGAGCAGTACTTC. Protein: CASSQTLVGRVADEQYF.

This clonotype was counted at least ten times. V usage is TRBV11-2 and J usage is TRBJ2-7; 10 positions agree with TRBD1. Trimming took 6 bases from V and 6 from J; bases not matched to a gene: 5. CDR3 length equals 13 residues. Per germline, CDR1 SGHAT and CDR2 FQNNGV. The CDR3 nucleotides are TGTGCCAGCAGGCCCGGGACAGGGGTCGAGCAGTACTTC. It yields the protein CASRPGTGVEQYF.

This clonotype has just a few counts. The CDR3 nucleotides are TGTGCCAGCATGGGGGGCTACGAGCAGTACTTC. It codes for CASMGGYEQYF. The chain employs TRBV6-2 or TRBV6-3 and TRBJ2-7; possible D gene TRBD2, 6 bases. CDR3 length: 11 residues. Germline CDR1 reads MNHEY; CDR2 reads SVGEGT. With 7 bases removed from V and 3 bases from J, the gap between germline ends came to 7 bases.

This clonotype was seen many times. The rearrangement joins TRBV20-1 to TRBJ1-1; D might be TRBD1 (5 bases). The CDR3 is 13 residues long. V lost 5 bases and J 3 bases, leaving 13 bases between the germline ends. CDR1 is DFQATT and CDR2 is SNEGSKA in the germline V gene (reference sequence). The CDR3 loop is CSAYLLGDTEAFF. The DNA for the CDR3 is TGCAGTGCTTACCTGCTAGGGGACACTGAAGCTTTCTTT.

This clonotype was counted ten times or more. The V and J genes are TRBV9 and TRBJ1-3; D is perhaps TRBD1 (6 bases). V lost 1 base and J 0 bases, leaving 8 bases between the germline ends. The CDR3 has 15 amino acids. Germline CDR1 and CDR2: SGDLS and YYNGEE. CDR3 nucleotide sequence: TGTGCCAGCAGCGTAAACAGGGACTCTGGAAACACCATATATTTT. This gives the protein CASSVNRDSGNTIYF.

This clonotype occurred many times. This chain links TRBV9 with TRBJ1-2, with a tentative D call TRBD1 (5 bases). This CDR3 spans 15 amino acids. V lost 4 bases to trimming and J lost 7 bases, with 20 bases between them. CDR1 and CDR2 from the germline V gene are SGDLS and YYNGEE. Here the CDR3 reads CASSPESWGGRGYTF. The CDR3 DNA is TGTGCCAGCAGCCCCGAGAGTTGGGGGGGTCGTGGCTACACCTTC.

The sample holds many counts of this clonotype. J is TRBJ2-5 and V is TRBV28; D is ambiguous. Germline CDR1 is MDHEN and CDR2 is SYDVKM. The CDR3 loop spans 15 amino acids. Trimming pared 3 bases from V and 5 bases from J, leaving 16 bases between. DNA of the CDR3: TGTGCCAGCAGTTTTCCGACCGCCAATGGGGAGACCCAGTACTTC. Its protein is CASSFPTANGETQYF.